Shown below are 8 T cell receptor beta chains from a single sample sequenced in a study of T cell responses to AZD1222 COVID-19 vaccine. The repertoire was sequenced with immunoSEQ multiplex PCR; TCRdb's copy has only in-frame clones and lacks some. The sample contains roughly 180,000 clones, around 87% of which appear only once. Sequencing used peripheral blood, obtained on day 0 of MenACWY control vaccination. The receptors stem from an adult in good health.

This clone was picked up a small number of times. The V and J genes are TRBV29-1 and TRBJ2-7; no firm D call. This CDR3 comprises 17 residues. The ends were cut back, 6 bases at V and 0 bases at J, with 24 bases in the middle. The V gene's germline CDR1 is SQVTM and CDR2 ANQGSEA. This chain's CDR3 is CSVKGPFSKSSSYEQYF. The DNA of the CDR3 is TGCAGCGTCAAAGGCCCCTTTAGCAAGTCGTCCTCCTACGAGCAGTACTTC.

V is TRBV3-1 (or the pseudogene TRBV3-2) and J is TRBJ2-3; D might be TRBD2 (6 bases). Germline V CDR1 and CDR2: LGHDT, YNNKEL (reference sequence). This CDR3 is built from 16 residues. The V end was cut by 1 base, the J end by 4 bases, with 15 bases between. CDR3 residues: CASSQVSGWGADTQYF. CDR3 DNA: TGTGCCAGCAGCCAAGTCAGCGGATGGGGGGCAGATACGCAGTATTTT.

The V gene is TRBV6-1, the J gene TRBJ2-7; TRBD2 aligns across 10 bases. The V segment lost 0 bases and the J segment 5 bases; nucleotides outside the gene matches: 4. The germline CDR1 and CDR2 sequences are MNHNS and SASEGT. The length of the CDR3 is 15 residues. CDR3: CASSEARLAGDEQYF. The CDR3 nucleotides read TGTGCCAGCAGTGAAGCGCGCCTAGCGGGAGACGAGCAGTACTTC.

V and J are TRBV6-5 and TRBJ1-1; TRBD1 agrees at 7 bases. The CDR3 contains 15 residues. Germline CDR1 MNHEY, CDR2 SVGAGI. Losses at the gene ends were 5 bases for V and 8 bases for J; bases not matched to a gene: 14. The CDR3: CASSRRGGSSWEAFF. The CDR3 nucleotides read TGTGCCAGCAGTCGCAGGGGGGGGTCCTCGTGGGAAGCTTTCTTT.

The genes are TRBV9 and TRBJ2-1; 13 bases fit TRBD2. This CDR3 is 16 amino acids long. V lost 4 bases to trimming and J lost 5 bases; unmatched junction nucleotides: 6. CDR1 is SGDLS and CDR2 is YYNGEE in the germline V gene. In nucleotides, the CDR3 is TGTGCCAGCAGCCGGATACTAGCGGGAGGGAACAATGAGCAGTTCTTC. Translating gives CASSRILAGGNNEQFF.

The chain links TRBV6-5 to TRBJ1-3; maybe TRBD1 (6 bases). CDR1 is MNHEY and CDR2 is SVGAGI in the germline V gene. V lost 4 bases and J lost 0, with 13 bases in between. The CDR3 is made up of 16 amino acids. The CDR3 here is CASSSGGGSSGNTIYF. The CDR3 DNA sequence: TGTGCCAGCAGTTCAGGAGGGGGATCCTCTGGAAACACCATATATTTT.

This clone was counted a few times. The V and J genes are TRBV29-1 and TRBJ1-3; maybe TRBD1 (6 bases). V dropped 7 bases and J dropped 4 bases, with 14 bases sitting between them. The germline V gene encodes CDR1 SQVTM and CDR2 ANQGSEA. The CDR3 covers 13 residues. CDR3 loop: CSGMRGSGNTIYF. In DNA form, the CDR3 reads TGCAGCGGGATGAGGGGGTCCGGAAACACCATATATTTT.

The V and J genes are TRBV2 and TRBJ2-7; D is unclear. V gave up 5 bases and J gave up 0 bases, with 14 bases separating them. This CDR3 region has 15 residues. Germline V gene data show CDR1 as SNHLY and CDR2 as FYNNEI. The CDR3 region has the DNA TGTGCCAGCAGTCAACAGAGCGTTGTCTCCTACGAGCAGTACTTC. Translation: CASSQQSVVSYEQYF.